Reported below is one T cell receptor beta chain. Its antigen is unidentified. This entry comes from a study of OX40 agonist ivuxolimab in advanced cancers. Overall study: Of the patients, three showed partial responses, one with hepatocellular carcinoma and two with cutaneous melanoma.

The protocol was immunoSEQ multiplex PCR, while the TCRdb copy is restricted to in-frame clones and leaves out a portion. The sample yields about 35,000 clones, more than 80% seen once. Study-level findings and limits: It was also the case that some nonresponders had low normalized T-cell clonal expansion.

The trim removed 5 bases at V and 2 bases at J, leaving 4 bases unmatched. The CDR3 is made up of 15 amino acids. The V gene's germline CDR1 is SGHNT and CDR2 YENEEA. This material consisted of CD4+ or CD8+ T cells sorted from blood, taken in a trial of the OX40 agonist ivuxolimab. The chain uses TRBV11-3 and TRBJ2-7; 12 nucleotides line up with TRBD2. The clonotype originates from an adult with an advanced solid tumor such as melanoma, head and neck, liver or kidney cancer. CDR3: CASSLTSGGPYEQYF. In nucleotides, the CDR3 is TGTGCCAGCAGCCTGACTAGCGGGGGACCCTACGAGCAGTACTTC.